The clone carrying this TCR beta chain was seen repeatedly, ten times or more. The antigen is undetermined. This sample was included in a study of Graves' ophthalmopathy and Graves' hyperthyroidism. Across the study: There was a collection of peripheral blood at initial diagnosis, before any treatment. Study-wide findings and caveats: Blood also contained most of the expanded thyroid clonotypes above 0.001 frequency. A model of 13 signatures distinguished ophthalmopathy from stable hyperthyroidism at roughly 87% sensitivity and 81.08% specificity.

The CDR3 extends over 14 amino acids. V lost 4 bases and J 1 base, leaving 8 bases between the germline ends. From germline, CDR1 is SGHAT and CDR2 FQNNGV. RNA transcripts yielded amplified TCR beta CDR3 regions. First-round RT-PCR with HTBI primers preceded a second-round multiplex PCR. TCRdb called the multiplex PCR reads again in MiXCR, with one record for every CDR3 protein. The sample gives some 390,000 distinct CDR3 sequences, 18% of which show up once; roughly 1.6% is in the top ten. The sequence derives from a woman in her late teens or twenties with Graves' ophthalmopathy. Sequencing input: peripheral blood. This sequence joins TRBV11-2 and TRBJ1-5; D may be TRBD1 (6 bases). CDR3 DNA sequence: TGTGCCAGCAGCTGGGACATAAGCAATCAGCCCCAGCATTTT. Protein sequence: CASSWDISNQPQHF.